The entry below describes one T cell receptor (beta chain). These data belong to a study of blood T cell repertoires in COVID-19. This CDR3 is built from 15 residues. Looked up from germline, CDR1 is LNHDA and CDR2 is SQIVND (reference sequence). Between the trimmed V and J ends, which lost 4 bases and 0 bases, there was a span of 10 bases. As processed by the authors: The authors estimated nucleated cell counts from reference gene primer amplification. Clones were read by immunoSEQ multiplex PCR, and TCRdb kept only the in-frame ones, dropping some. D and trimming come from the DNA, and the V and J calls and clone size come from that table. The sample lists roughly 69,000 clones; around 80% were seen once.

Source material: peripheral blood. The source of this sequence is a man in his sixties with COVID-19, enrolled during active disease. The chain uses TRBV19 and TRBJ2-1; no definite D call. The CDR3 region has the DNA TGTGCCAGTAGTAGTTACATCAACTCCTACAATGAGCAGTTCTTC. As protein: CASSSYINSYNEQFF.